The TCR beta chain described here comes from a study of regulatory T cells in long-lasting Graves disease. V trimming: 2 bases; J trimming: 2 bases; junction bases outside the gene matches: 5. CDR1 and CDR2 (germline): MDHEN, SYDVKM. The CDR3 spans 15 residues. This clonotype came up many times. The time point denotes: persistent/refractory GD, antithyroid drugs over 5 years with positive TRAb. From RNA extracted from PBMCs, the TCR library was made. Arm-PCR with iRepertoire HTBI primers amplified the CDR3 regions for these TCR beta libraries. TCRdb itself ran the multiplex PCR reads through MiXCR, one entry per CDR3 protein. The table records 400,000 to 500,000 distinct CDR3 sequences, roughly 23% of them present only once.

The sequence was collected from a female donor with Graves disease. Sequencing used peripheral blood mononuclear cells (PBMCs), obtained when the disease was refractory, from a patient treated with antithyroid drugs. This rearrangement joins TRBV28 to TRBJ2-7; 8 nucleotides align to TRBD2. CDR3 residues: CASSLGAGAAYEQYF. The CDR3 DNA reads as TGTGCCAGCAGTTTAGGAGCGGGAGCCGCCTACGAGCAGTACTTC.